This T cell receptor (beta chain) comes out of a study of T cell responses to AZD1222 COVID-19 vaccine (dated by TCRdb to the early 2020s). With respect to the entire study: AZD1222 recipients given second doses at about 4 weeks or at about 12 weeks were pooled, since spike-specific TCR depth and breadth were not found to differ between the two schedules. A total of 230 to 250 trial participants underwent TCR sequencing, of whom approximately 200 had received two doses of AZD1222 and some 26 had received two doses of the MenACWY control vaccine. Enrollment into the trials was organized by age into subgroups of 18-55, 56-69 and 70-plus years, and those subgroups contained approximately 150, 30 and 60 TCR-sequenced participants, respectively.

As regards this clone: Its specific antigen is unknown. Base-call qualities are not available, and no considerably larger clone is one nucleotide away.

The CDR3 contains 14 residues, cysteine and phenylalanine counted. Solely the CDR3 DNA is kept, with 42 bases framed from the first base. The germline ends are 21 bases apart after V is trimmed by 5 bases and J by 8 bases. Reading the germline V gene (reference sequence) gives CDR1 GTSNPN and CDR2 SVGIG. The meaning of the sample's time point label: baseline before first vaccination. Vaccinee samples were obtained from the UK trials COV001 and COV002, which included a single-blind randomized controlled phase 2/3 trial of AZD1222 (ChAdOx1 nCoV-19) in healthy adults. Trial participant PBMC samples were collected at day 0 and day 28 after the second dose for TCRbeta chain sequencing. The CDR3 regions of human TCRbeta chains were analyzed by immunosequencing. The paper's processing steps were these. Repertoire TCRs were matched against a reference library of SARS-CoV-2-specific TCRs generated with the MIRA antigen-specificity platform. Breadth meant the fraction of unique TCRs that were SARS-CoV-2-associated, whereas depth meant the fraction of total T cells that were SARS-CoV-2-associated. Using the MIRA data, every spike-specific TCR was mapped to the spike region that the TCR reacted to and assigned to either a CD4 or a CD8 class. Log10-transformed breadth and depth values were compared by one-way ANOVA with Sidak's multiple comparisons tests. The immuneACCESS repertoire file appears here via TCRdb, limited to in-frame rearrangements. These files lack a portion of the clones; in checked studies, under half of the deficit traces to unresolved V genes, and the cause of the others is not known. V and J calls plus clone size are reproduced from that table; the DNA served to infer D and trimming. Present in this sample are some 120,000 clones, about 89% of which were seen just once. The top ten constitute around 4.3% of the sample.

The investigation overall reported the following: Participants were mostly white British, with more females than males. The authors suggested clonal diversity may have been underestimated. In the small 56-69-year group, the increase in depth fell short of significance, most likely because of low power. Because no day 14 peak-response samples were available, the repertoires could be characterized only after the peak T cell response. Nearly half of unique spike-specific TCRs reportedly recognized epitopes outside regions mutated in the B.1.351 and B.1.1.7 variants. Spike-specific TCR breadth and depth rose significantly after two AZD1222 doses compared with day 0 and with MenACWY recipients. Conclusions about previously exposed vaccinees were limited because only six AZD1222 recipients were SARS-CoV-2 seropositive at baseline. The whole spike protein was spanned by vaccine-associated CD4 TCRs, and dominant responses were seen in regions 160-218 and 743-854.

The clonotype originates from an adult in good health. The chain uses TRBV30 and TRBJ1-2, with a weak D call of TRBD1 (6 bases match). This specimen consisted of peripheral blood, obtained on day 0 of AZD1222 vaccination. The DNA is TGTGCCTGGCATTCGACAGGATGGTTCCAAGGCTACACCTTC. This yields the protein CAWHSTGWFQGYTF.